The subject of this entry is one T cell receptor beta chain. In the original workflow: Using reference gene primer amplification, nucleated cell counts were estimated. The protocol was immunoSEQ multiplex PCR, while the TCRdb copy is restricted to in-frame clones and leaves out a portion. V and J calls and clone size follow that table, whereas D and trimming were derived from the DNA. The sample contains 200,000 or so clones, approximately 82% of which appear only once. This entry is derived from a study of blood T cell repertoires in COVID-19. Study in general: Sites in the United States, Italy and Spain provided acute and convalescent COVID-19 samples. T cells, B-cell-depleted T cells, or PBMCs supplied cDNA or gDNA.

The CDR3 has 16 amino acids. Germline V gene lookup returns CDR1 MNHEY and CDR2 SMNVEV (reference sequence). V dropped 1 base and J dropped 4; count of bases not matched to a gene: 4. The receptor comes from a human donor in a cohort sampled during active COVID-19. The specimen was peripheral blood. This chain connects TRBV27 to TRBJ2-2; the match to TRBD1 covers 9 bases. CDR3 protein: CASSLFGTGFTGELFF. As DNA, the CDR3 is TGTGCCAGCAGTTTATTCGGGACAGGGTTCACCGGGGAGCTGTTTTTT.